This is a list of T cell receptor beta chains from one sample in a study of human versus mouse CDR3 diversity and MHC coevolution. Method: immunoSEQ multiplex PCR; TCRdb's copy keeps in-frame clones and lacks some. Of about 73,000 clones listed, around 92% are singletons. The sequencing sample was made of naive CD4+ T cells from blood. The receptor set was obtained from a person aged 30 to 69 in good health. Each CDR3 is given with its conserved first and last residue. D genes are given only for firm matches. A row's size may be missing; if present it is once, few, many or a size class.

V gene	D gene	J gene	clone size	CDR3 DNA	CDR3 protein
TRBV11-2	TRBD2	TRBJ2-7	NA	TGTGCCAGCAGCTCCGCCTTTAGCGGGAGCTACGACGAGCAGTACTTC	CASSSAFSGSYDEQYF
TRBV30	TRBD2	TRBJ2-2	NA	TGTGCCTGGACTCGAACTAGCGGGGGGCCCACCGGGGAGCTGTTTTTT	CAWTRTSGGPTGELFF
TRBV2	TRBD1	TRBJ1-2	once	TGTGCCAGCAGACTACAGGGGGCGGGTGGCTACACCTTC	CASRLQGAGGYTF
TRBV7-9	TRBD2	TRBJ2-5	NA	TGTGCCAGCAGCGCTGCGCTGACTAGCGGAAAAGAGACCCAGTACTTC	CASSAALTSGKETQYF
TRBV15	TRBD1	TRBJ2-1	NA	TGTGCCACCAGCAGAGATCCAGCCCTCGTGCCGGGACAGGTATACAATGAGCAGTTCTTC	CATSRDPALVPGQVYNEQFF
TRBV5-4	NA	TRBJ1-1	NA	TGTGCCAGCAGCTTGCGAGTTAACACTGAAGCTTTCTTT	CASSLRVNTEAFF
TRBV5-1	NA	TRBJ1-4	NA	TGCGCCAGCAGTTCAGGACTGGTGAATGAAAAACTGTTTTTT	CASSSGLVNEKLFF
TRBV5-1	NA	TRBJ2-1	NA	TGCGCCAGCAGCTTGGGGGGAGCGGGCCCTTCCTACAATGAGCAGTTCTTC	CASSLGGAGPSYNEQFF
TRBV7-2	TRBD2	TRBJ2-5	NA	TGTGCCAGCAGCCGAAGACTAGCGGGAGAAGGAGAGACCCAGTACTTC	CASSRRLAGEGETQYF
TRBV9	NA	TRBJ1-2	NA	TGTGCCAGCAGCGTATCCCCGGACTATGGCTACACCTTC	CASSVSPDYGYTF
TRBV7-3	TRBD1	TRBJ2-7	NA	TGTGCCAGCAGCTTAACGTCGACAGGGGGATTTGGCGAGCAGTACTTC	CASSLTSTGGFGEQYF
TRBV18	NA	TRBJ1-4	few	TGTGCCAGCTCACGGTTTGTATCGACAAATGAAAAACTGTTTTTT	CASSRFVSTNEKLFF
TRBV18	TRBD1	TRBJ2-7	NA	TGTGCCAGCTCACCCTCTACAGGGGGCGAGCAGTACTTC	CASSPSTGGEQYF
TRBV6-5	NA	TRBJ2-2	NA	TGTGCCAGCAGTTTCTGGGGGCGCACCGGGGAGCTGTTTTTT	CASSFWGRTGELFF
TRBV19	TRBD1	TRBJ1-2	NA	TGTGCCAGCACGCAGGGGGGTCGGAAAGGCTACACCTTC	CASTQGGRKGYTF
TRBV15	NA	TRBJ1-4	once	TGTGCCACCAGCAGAGATAGAAAGGCAGGGGTTGAAAAACTGTTTTTT	CATSRDRKAGVEKLFF
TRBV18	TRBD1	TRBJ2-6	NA	TGTGCCAGCTCGGAGACAGGGCCTCACGGGGCCAACGTCCTGACTTTC	CASSETGPHGANVLTF
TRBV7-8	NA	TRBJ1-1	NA	TGTGCCAGCAGCTTAGTATACGGGAATGCTTTCTTT	CASSLVYGNAFF
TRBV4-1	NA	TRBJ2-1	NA	TGCGCCAGCAGCCAATCTATCGCGCAAGTTCCCAATGAGCAGTTCTTC	CASSQSIAQVPNEQFF
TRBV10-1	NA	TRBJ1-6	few	TGCGCCACACCCTTTGGTCAGGTCGAATCACCCCTCCACTTT	CATPFGQVESPLHF
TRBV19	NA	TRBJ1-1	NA	TGTGCCAGTAGTATAGCCGGACATCTTTCCCTGAACACTGAAGCTTTCTTT	CASSIAGHLSLNTEAFF
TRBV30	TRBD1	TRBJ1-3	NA	TGTGCCTGGAGCGGAGGGGGCTCGGGAAACACCATATATTTT	CAWSGGGSGNTIYF
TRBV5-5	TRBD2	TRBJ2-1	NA	TGTGCCACAGCGTATGGCGGGGGTTACAATGAGCAGTTCTTC	CATAYGGGYNEQFF
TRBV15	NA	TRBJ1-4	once	TGTGCCACCAGCAGGGCCGGCGGGTCTGCAACTAATGAAAAACTGTTTTTT	CATSRAGGSATNEKLFF
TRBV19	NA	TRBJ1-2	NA	TGTGCCAGTAGTGATCAGGGGCCCGCTAACTATGGCTACACCTTC	CASSDQGPANYGYTF
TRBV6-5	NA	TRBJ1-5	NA	TGTGCCAGCAGCGATACTGGGGGGGGTCAGCCCCAGCATTTT	CASSDTGGGQPQHF
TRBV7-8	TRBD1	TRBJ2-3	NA	TGTGCCAGCAGCTTCCAGACAGGGGGCCTAGTCACAGATACGCAGTATTTT	CASSFQTGGLVTDTQYF
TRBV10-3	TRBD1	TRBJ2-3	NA	TGTGCCACCAGAACCCCCACAGGGGCAGATACGCAGTATTTT	CATRTPTGADTQYF
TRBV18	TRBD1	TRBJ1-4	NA	TGTGCCAGCTCCCGTATACAGGGGTCGAAAGAAAAACTGTTTTTT	CASSRIQGSKEKLFF
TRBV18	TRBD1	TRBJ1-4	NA	TGTGCCAGCTCACCGGGACAGGAGGAAAAACTGTTTTTT	CASSPGQEEKLFF
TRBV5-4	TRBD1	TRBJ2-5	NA	TGTGCCAGCAGCTCCGGGACAGGGTGGGAGACCCAGTACTTC	CASSSGTGWETQYF
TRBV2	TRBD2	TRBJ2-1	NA	TGTGCCAGCAGTGAAGCACTAGCGGGGGGGCTGGGAAATGAGCAGTTCTTC	CASSEALAGGLGNEQFF
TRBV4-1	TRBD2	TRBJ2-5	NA	TGCGCCAGCAGCCAAGACCTGCTAGCGGGGGGGGAAGAGACCCAGTACTTC	CASSQDLLAGGEETQYF
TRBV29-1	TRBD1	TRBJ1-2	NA	TGCAGCGCTGGACAGGGGAACTATGGCTACACCTTC	CSAGQGNYGYTF
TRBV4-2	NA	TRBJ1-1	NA	TGTGCCAGCAGCCAAGATGGTGGGAGGAACACTGAAGCTTTCTTT	CASSQDGGRNTEAFF
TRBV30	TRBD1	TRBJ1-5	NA	TGTGCCTGGAGTGTTCATGGGACAGTCAATCAGCCCCAGCATTTT	CAWSVHGTVNQPQHF
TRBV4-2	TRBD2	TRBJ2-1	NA	TGTGCCAGCAGCCGTAGGCTAGCGGGAGGGGCTAATGAGCAGTTCTTC	CASSRRLAGGANEQFF
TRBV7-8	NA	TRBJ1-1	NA	TGTGCCAGCAGCTTAATCGTCCCGGGTGGGAGATGGGAGAACACTGAAGCTTTCTTT	CASSLIVPGGRWENTEAFF
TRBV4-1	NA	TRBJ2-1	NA	TGCGCCAGCAGCCAAGTAATCTACAATGAGCAGTTCTTC	CASSQVIYNEQFF
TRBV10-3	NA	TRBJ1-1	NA	TGTGCCATCAGTGACCGTAGAGGGAGCACTGAAGCTTTCTTT	CAISDRRGSTEAFF
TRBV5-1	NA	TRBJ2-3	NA	TGCGCCAGCAGCTTGGCCGGTCAGGGCTCAGATACGCAGTATTTT	CASSLAGQGSDTQYF
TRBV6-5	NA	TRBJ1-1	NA	TGTGCCAGCAGGTCATGGGGGGAGAACACTGAAGCTTTCTTT	CASRSWGENTEAFF
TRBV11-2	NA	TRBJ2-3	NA	TGTGCCAGCAGCTTAGAGTTGGGTGGGGGGGCCACAGATACGCAGTATTTT	CASSLELGGGATDTQYF
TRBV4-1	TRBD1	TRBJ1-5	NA	TGCGCCAGCAGCCAAAAGCCACCGACAGGGGCGACGGATCAGCCCCAGCATTTT	CASSQKPPTGATDQPQHF
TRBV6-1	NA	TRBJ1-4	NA	TGTGCCAGCATTCGGGGGGGCGATGAAAAACTGTTTTTT	CASIRGGDEKLFF
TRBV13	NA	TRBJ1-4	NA	TGTGCCAGCAGCGCTACCGGGGGGGCGGATAATGAAAAACTGTTTTTT	CASSATGGADNEKLFF
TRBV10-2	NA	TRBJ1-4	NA	TGCGCCAGCAGTGAGAGGAGTCCCCCGGGTGAAAAACTGTTTTTT	CASSERSPPGEKLFF
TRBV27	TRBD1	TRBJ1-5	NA	TGTGCCAGCAGTCCCGGGACAGGGGGAGGCGATCAGCCCCAGCATTTT	CASSPGTGGGDQPQHF
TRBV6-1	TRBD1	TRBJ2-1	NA	TGTGCCAGCCTGACCGGGACAGGCAACAATGAGCAGTTCTTC	CASLTGTGNNEQFF
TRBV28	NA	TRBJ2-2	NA	TGTGCCAGCACCCCCCCGGGTTGGGGCTTCACCGGGGAGCTGTTTTTT	CASTPPGWGFTGELFF
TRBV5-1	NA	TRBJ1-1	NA	TGCGCCAGCAGCTTGGGCAGCGAGACTGAAGCTTTCTTT	CASSLGSETEAFF
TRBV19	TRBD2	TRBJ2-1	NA	TGTGCCAGTAGACCCCAACTAGCGGGGGGTTTAGAGCAGTTCTTC	CASRPQLAGGLEQFF
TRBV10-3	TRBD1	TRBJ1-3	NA	TGTGCCATCAGTGGGGGACAGGGGACCTCCTCTGGAAACACCATATATTTT	CAISGGQGTSSGNTIYF
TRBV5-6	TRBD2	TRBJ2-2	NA	TGTGCCAGCAGCATGGGACTAGCGGGAGGCCCGAACACCGGGGAGCTGTTTTTT	CASSMGLAGGPNTGELFF
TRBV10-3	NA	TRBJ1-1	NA	TGTGCCATCAAGGGGTTTGCGATGAACACTGAAGCTTTCTTT	CAIKGFAMNTEAFF
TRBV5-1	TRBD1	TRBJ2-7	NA	TGCGCCAGCAGCCCCCGACAGGGGACGTCCTACGAGCAGTACTTC	CASSPRQGTSYEQYF